The next 9 T cell receptor beta chains were all read from a single sample in a study of blood T cell repertoires in COVID-19. Assay: immunoSEQ multiplex PCR; the TCRdb copy retains only in-frame clones and omits some. Of 200,000 to 300,000 clones in the sample, roughly 79% were seen once. The sequenced sample was peripheral blood. The receptors shown here come from a woman older than 75 with acute or convalescent COVID-19.

The chain is built from TRBV29-1 and TRBJ2-6, with a weak D call TRBD2 (6 bases). The CDR3 extends over 20 amino acids. CDR1 SQVTM and CDR2 ANQGSEA come from the germline V gene. Trimming pared 6 bases from V and 2 bases from J, leaving 29 bases between. CDR3 amino acids: CSVSWPGARRDRTGANVLTF. The DNA for the CDR3 is TGCAGCGTCTCATGGCCGGGAGCCCGTAGAGATCGTACTGGGGCCAACGTCCTGACTTTC.

The V call is TRBV7-8, the J call TRBJ1-1, with D maybe TRBD1 (6 bases). The CDR3 is 14 residues long. CDR1 and CDR2 (germline): SGHVS, FQNEAQ. The V and J ends lost 5 bases and 0 bases respectively, with 10 bases between them. In DNA form, the CDR3 reads TGTGCCAGCAGCCCGGGACATTTGAACACTGAAGCTTTCTTT. This encodes CASSPGHLNTEAFF.

The sample holds one count of this clone. This chain uses TRBV6-5 with TRBJ1-1; 8 bases map to TRBD1. Germline V gives CDR1 MNHEY, CDR2 SVGAGI. This CDR3 spans 15 amino acids. V shed 6 bases and J 2 bases; nucleotides not matched to a gene: 8. The CDR3 bases are TGTGCCAGCAGCCCCGCGACAGGGGAAAACACTGAAGCTTTCTTT. The encoded protein is CASSPATGENTEAFF.

The chain joins TRBV6-2 or TRBV6-3 to TRBJ1-1, with 11 bases matching TRBD1. Germline assignment: CDR1 MNHEY and CDR2 SVGEGT. Trimming took 4 bases from V and 1 from J; bases not matched to a gene: 11. The CDR3 extends over 18 amino acids. In DNA form, the CDR3 reads TGTGCCAGCAGTTCACTCCGTAGGACAGGGGGCAAGAACACTGAAGCTTTCTTT. Its translation: CASSSLRRTGGKNTEAFF.

The chain has TRBV5-1 and TRBJ1-4; D is possibly TRBD1 (5 bases). Trimming took 5 bases from V and 8 from J, leaving 16 bases between them. Germline CDR1 is SGHRS and CDR2 is YFSETQ. The CDR3 is 14 amino acids. As DNA, the CDR3 is TGCGCCAGCAGTCCGGGGACCGGGAGGGAAAAACTGTTTTTT. Its translation: CASSPGTGREKLFF.

The V gene is TRBV19, the J gene TRBJ1-5; D not certain. The germline V gene encodes CDR1 LNHDA and CDR2 SQIVND (reference sequence). The CDR3 spans 15 residues. V shed 7 bases and J shed 1 base, with 14 bases lying between them. The CDR3 DNA is TGTGCCAGTATCCTTAACTCGGGAAGCAATCAGCCCCAGCATTTT. Protein sequence: CASILNSGSNQPQHF.

V usage is TRBV6-5 and J usage is TRBJ1-1; 10 bases line up with TRBD1. CDR1 and CDR2 (germline): MNHEY, SVGAGI. The CDR3 is made up of 15 amino acids. The V gene end was trimmed by 6 bases and the J gene end by 0 bases; junction bases not matched to a gene: 4. The CDR3 loop reads CASRRTGGVNTEAFF. CDR3 bases: TGTGCCAGCAGACGGACAGGGGGGGTGAACACTGAAGCTTTCTTT.

This chain links TRBV9 with TRBJ2-2; 11 bases match TRBD2. The CDR3 length is 17 residues. J lost 0 bases, V lost 4 bases, and 5 bases had no gene match. Germline-derived CDR1 and CDR2 are SGDLS and YYNGEE. The CDR3 DNA reads TGTGCCAGCAGCCCTCTAGCGGGGGGCGCGAACACCGGGGAGCTGTTTTTT. It specifies CASSPLAGGANTGELFF.

The chain is built from TRBV6-5 and TRBJ1-5; TRBD1 matches 7 bases. V lost 5 bases to trimming and J lost 6 bases; unmatched junction nucleotides: 1. The CDR3 is 12 amino acids. CDR1 is MNHEY, CDR2 SVGAGI, per germline. The CDR3: CASSNRGQPQHF. Written as DNA, the CDR3 is TGTGCCAGCAGTAACAGGGGTCAGCCCCAGCATTTT.